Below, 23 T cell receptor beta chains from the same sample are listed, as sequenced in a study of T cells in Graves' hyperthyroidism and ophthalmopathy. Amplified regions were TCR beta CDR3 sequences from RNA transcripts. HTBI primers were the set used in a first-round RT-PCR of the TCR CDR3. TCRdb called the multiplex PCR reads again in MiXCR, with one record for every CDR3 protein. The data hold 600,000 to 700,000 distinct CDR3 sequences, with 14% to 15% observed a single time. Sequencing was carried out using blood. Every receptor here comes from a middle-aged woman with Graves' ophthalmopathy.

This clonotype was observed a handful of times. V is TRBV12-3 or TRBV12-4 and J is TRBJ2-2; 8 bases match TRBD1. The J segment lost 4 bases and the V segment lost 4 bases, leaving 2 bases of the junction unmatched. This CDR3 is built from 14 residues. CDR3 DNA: TGTGCCAGCAGTTGGACAGGGTCCACCGGGGAGCTGTTTTTT. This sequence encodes CASSWTGSTGELFF.

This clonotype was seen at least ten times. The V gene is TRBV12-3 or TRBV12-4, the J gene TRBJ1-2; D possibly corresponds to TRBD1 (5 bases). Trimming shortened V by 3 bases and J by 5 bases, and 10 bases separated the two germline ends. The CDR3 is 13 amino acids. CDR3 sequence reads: CASSLSREYGYTF. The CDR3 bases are TGTGCCAGCAGTTTGTCCAGGGAATATGGCTACACCTTC.

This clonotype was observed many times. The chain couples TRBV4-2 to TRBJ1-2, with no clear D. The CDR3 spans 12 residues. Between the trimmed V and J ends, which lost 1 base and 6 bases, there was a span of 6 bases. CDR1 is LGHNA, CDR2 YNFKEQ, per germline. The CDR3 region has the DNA TGTGCCAGCAGCCAAGGAGGCGATGGCTACACCTTC. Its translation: CASSQGGDGYTF.

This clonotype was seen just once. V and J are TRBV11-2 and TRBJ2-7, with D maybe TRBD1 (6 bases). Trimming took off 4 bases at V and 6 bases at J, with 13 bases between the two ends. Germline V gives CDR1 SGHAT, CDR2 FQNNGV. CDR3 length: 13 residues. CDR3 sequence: CASSSDRLGEQYF. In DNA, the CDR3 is TGTGCCAGCAGCTCCGACAGGCTCGGCGAGCAGTACTTC.

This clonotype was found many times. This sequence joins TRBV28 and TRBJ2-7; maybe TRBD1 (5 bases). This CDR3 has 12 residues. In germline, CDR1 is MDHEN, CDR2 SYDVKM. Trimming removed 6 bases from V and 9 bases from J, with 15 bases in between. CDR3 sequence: CASSPGIVGQYF. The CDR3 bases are TGTGCCAGCAGCCCAGGGATTGTCGGGCAGTACTTC.

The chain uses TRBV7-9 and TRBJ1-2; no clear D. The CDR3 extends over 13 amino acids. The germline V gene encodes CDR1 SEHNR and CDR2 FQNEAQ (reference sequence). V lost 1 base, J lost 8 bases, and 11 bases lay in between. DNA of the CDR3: TGTGCCAGCAGCTTAGAGGCGGGTAGAGGCTACACCTTC. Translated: CASSLEAGRGYTF.

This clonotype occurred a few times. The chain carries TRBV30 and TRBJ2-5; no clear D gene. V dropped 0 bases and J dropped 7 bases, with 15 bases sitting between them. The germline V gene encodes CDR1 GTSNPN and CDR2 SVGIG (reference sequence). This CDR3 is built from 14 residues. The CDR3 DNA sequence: TGTGCCTGGAGTGTACCGGCCCGGAGCAGGACCCAGTACTTC. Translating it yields CAWSVPARSRTQYF.

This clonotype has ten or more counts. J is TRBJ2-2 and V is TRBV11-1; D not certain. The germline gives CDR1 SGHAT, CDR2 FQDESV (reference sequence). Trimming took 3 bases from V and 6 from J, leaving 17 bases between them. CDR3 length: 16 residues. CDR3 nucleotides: TGTGCCAGCAGCTTGGTCAGGCTACGTTACTCCGGGGAGCTGTTTTTT. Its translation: CASSLVRLRYSGELFF.

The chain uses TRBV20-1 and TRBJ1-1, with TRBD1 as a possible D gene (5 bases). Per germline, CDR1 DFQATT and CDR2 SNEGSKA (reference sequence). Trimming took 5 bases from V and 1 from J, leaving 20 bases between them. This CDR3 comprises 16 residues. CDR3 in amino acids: CSASGQARLRNTEAFF. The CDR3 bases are TGCAGTGCTTCAGGACAAGCCAGGTTGCGGAACACTGAAGCTTTCTTT.

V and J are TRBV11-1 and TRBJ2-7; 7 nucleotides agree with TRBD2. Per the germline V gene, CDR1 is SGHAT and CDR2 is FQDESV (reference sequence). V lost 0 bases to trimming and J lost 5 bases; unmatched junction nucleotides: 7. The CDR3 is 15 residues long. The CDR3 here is CASSLAGGQVDEQYF. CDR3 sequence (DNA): TGTGCCAGCAGCTTAGCGGGAGGGCAGGTCGACGAGCAGTACTTC.

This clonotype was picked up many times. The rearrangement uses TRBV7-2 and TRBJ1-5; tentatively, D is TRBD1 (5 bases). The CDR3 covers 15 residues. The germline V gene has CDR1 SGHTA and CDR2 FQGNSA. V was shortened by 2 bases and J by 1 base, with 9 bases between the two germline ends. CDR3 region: CASSLWGLSNQPQHF. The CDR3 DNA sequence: TGTGCCAGCAGCTTATGGGGACTCAGCAATCAGCCCCAGCATTTT.

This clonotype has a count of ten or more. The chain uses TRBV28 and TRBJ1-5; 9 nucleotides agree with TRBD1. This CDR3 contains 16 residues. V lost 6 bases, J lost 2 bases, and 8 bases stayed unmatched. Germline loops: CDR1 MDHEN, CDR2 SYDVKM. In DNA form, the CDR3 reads TGTGCCAGCAGGACCAGCCGACAGGGGGGCAATCAGCCCCAGCATTTT. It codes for CASRTSRQGGNQPQHF.

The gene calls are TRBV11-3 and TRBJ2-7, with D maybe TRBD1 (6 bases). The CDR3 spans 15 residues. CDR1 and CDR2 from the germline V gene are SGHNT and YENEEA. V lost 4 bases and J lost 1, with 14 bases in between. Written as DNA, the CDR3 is TGTGCCAGCAGCTCATCCCCCGGGACATCCTACGAGCAGTACTTC. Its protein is CASSSSPGTSYEQYF.

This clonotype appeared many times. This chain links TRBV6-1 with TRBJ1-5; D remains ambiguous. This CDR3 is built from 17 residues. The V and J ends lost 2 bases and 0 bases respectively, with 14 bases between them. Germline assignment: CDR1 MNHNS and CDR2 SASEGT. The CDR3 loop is CASSESRSGNSNQPQHF. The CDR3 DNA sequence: TGTGCCAGCAGTGAATCTAGATCGGGGAATAGCAATCAGCCCCAGCATTTT.

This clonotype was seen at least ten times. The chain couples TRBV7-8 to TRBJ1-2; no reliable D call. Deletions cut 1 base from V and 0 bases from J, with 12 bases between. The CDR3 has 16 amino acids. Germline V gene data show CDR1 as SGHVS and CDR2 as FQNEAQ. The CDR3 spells CASSLGSTISNYGYTF. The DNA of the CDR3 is TGTGCCAGCAGCTTAGGTTCGACTATATCTAACTATGGCTACACCTTC.

In DNA form, the CDR3 reads TGTGCCACCAGCCGGGTGGTTAGCGGGGGGTACAATGAGCAGTTCTTC. This translates into CATSRVVSGGYNEQFF. The rearrangement joins TRBV24-1 to TRBJ2-1; 10 bases fit TRBD2. CDR1 KGHDR and CDR2 SFDVKD come from the germline V gene. Trimming took 7 bases from V and 4 from J; bases not matched to a gene: 9. The CDR3 runs 16 residues.

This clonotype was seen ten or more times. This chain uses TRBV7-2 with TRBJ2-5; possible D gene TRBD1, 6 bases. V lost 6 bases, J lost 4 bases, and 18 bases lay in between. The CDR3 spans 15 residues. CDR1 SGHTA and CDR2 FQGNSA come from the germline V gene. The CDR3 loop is CASRPGVGARETQYF. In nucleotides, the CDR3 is TGTGCCAGCAGACCCGGAGTGGGGGCGAGAGAGACCCAGTACTTC.

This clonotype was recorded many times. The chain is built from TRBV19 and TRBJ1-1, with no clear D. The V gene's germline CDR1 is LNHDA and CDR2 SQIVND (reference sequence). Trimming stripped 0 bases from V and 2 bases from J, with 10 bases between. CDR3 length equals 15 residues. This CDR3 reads CASSIDPEGNTEAFF. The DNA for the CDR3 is TGTGCCAGTAGTATAGATCCGGAGGGCAACACTGAAGCTTTCTTT. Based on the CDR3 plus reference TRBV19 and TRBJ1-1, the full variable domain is DGGITQSPKYLFRKEGQNVTLSCEQNLNHDAMYWYRQDPGQGLRLIYYSQIVNDFQKGDIAEGYSVSREKKESFPLTVTSAQKNPTAFYLCASSIDPEGNTEAFFGQGTRLTVV.

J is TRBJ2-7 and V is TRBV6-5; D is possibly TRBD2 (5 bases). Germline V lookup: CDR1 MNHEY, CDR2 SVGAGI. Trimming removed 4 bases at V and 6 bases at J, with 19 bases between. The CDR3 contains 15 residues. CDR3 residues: CASSSSVLWAGEQYF. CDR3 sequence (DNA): TGTGCCAGCAGTTCGAGTGTGTTGTGGGCGGGCGAGCAGTACTTC.

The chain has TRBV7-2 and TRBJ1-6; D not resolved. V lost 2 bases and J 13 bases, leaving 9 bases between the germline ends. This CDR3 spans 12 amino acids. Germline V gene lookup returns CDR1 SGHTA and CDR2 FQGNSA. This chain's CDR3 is CASSLLELPLHF. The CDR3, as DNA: TGTGCCAGCAGCTTATTGGAATTGCCCCTCCACTTT.

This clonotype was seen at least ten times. CDR3 nucleotide sequence: TGTGCCAGCAGCTTGATCGGTTCCAGCCATAGCAATCAGCCCCAGCATTTT. Encoded protein: CASSLIGSSHSNQPQHF. The chain carries TRBV5-4 and TRBJ1-5; D gene uncertain. Trimming left V 1 base short and J 0 bases short, with 14 bases between. In germline, CDR1 is SGHNT, CDR2 YYREEE (reference sequence). The CDR3 has 17 amino acids.

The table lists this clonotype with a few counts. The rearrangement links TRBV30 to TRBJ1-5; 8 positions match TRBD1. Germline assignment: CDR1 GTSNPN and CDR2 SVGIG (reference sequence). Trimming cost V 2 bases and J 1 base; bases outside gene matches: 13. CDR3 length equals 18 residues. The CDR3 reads CAWSFKGQGRMSNQPQHF. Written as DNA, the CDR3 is TGTGCCTGGAGTTTTAAAGGACAGGGTAGAATGAGCAATCAGCCCCAGCATTTT.

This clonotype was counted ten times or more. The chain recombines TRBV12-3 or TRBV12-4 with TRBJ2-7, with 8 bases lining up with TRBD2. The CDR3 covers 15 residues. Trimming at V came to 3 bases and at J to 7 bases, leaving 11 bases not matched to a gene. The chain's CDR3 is CASSFRLAGTIEQYF. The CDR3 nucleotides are TGTGCCAGCAGTTTTCGTCTAGCGGGTACCATAGAGCAGTACTTC.